The 29 T cell receptor beta chains below all came from one sample that was sequenced in a study of T cell responses to AZD1222 COVID-19 vaccine. The table came from immunoSEQ multiplex PCR; TCRdb's copy has only in-frame clones and leaves some out. The data hold about 120,000 clones, with about nine tenths observed a single time. The source was peripheral blood, collected on day 0 of AZD1222 vaccination. These receptors came from an adult in good health.

Only a few counts were recorded for this clone. The chain uses TRBV19 and TRBJ1-2; the D gene is possibly TRBD1 (5 bases). This CDR3 is built from 12 residues. V gave up 5 bases and J gave up 6 bases, with 10 bases separating them. CDR1 LNHDA and CDR2 SQIVND come from the germline V gene (reference sequence). CDR3 sequence: CASSFLRDGYTF. CDR3 bases: TGTGCCAGTAGTTTTCTCAGGGATGGCTACACCTTC.

The chain employs TRBV28 and TRBJ2-4, with TRBD2 matching 7 bases. Trimming cost V 2 bases and J 0 bases; bases outside gene matches: 1. The CDR3 totals 15 residues. Germline V gene data show CDR1 as MDHEN and CDR2 as SYDVKM. DNA for the CDR3: TGTGCCAGCAGTTTAATAGCGGGAGCCAAAAACATTCAGTACTTC. This codes for CASSLIAGAKNIQYF. The full variable domain, in which reference TRBV28 and TRBJ2-4 provide the parts outside the CDR3, is DVKVTQSSRYLVKRTGEKVFLECVQDMDHENMFWYRQDPGLGLRLIYFSYDVKMKEKGDIPEGYSVSREKKERFSLILESASTNQTSMYLCASSLIAGAKNIQYFGAGTRLSVL.

This clone was seen a handful of times. V and J are TRBV19 and TRBJ2-1; D ambiguous. Germline CDR1 and CDR2: LNHDA and SQIVND (reference sequence). This CDR3 has 15 residues. V dropped 7 bases and J dropped 0 bases, with 13 bases sitting between them. DNA for the CDR3: TGTGCCAGTAAAGTTACCGCAGCCTCCTACAATGAGCAGTTCTTC. This codes for CASKVTAASYNEQFF.

The chain's CDR3 is CAWSAIVTNYGYTF. The CDR3 DNA follows: TGTGCCTGGAGTGCGATAGTAACTAACTATGGCTACACCTTC. This chain joins TRBV30 and TRBJ1-2; D is unclear. V lost 1 base and J 0 bases, leaving 9 bases between the germline ends. Germline CDR1 GTSNPN, CDR2 SVGIG (reference sequence). The length of the CDR3 is 14 residues.

The V call is TRBV27, the J call TRBJ2-2; 8 positions agree with TRBD1. The V gene's germline CDR1 is MNHEY and CDR2 SMNVEV (reference sequence). V shed 4 bases, J shed 3 bases, and the junction held 16 bases outside the gene matches. The CDR3 length is 19 residues. Here the CDR3 reads CASSSVRAGGPRDTGELFF. CDR3 sequence (DNA): TGTGCCAGCAGTTCGGTTAGGGCAGGGGGCCCCCGGGACACCGGGGAGCTGTTTTTT.

The V gene is TRBV3-1 (or the pseudogene TRBV3-2), the J gene TRBJ1-2; D remains ambiguous. Germline values: CDR1 LGHDT, CDR2 YNNKEL (reference sequence). CDR3 length: 15 amino acids. Trimming left V 4 bases short and J 2 bases short, with 14 bases between. CDR3 region: CASSRDLSTNYGYTF. The CDR3 DNA is TGTGCCAGCAGCCGCGATTTGTCTACCAACTATGGCTACACCTTC.

The chain joins TRBV10-3 to TRBJ2-2; D might be TRBD1 (6 bases). Germline V gene sequence: CDR1 ENHRY, CDR2 SYGVKD. The length of the CDR3 is 14 residues. V was pared by 2 bases and J by 4 bases, with 8 bases between. The CDR3 loop reads CAISETGTTGELFF. CDR3 DNA sequence: TGTGCCATCAGTGAGACAGGGACCACCGGGGAGCTGTTTTTT.

The chain couples TRBV11-2 to TRBJ2-2; D gene ambiguous. From germline, CDR1 is SGHAT and CDR2 FQNNGV. Trimming stripped 0 bases from V and 3 bases from J, with 2 bases between. The CDR3 has 13 residues. The CDR3 sequence is CASSLDYTGELFF. CDR3 nucleotide sequence: TGTGCCAGCAGCTTAGACTACACCGGGGAGCTGTTTTTT.

This chain connects TRBV18 to TRBJ2-2; the match to TRBD1 covers 8 bases. CDR3 length: 15 residues. With 4 bases clipped from V and 5 bases from J, the junction kept 6 bases outside the gene matches. The germline V gene has CDR1 KGHSH and CDR2 LQKENI. CDR3 sequence (DNA): TGTGCCAGCTCACTGGGGACAGGATCTACCGGGGAGCTGTTTTTT. Translated: CASSLGTGSTGELFF.

This clone was observed once. This chain joins TRBV9 and TRBJ1-2; TRBD1 aligns across 8 bases. The CDR3 is 14 residues long. Germline CDR1 is SGDLS and CDR2 is YYNGEE. J gave up 4 bases and V 3 bases, and 5 bases lay outside the gene matches. CDR3 in DNA: TGTGCCAGCAGCGCCGGACAGGGAGTCTATGGCTACACCTTC. This codes for CASSAGQGVYGYTF.

J is TRBJ1-1 and V is TRBV4-1; no firm D call. V was shortened by 4 bases and J by 1 base, with 7 bases between the two germline ends. The CDR3 has 13 amino acids. From germline, CDR1 is MGHRA and CDR2 YSYEKL. The CDR3 reads CASSPRQNTEAFF. DNA for the CDR3: TGCGCCAGCAGCCCCAGGCAGAACACTGAAGCTTTCTTT.

The chain recombines TRBV10-3 with TRBJ1-2, with 7 bases fitting TRBD1. CDR1 ENHRY and CDR2 SYGVKD come from the germline V gene. The CDR3 sequence is 15 residues long. The junction had 7 bases not matched to a gene; V was cut back by 3 bases and J by 3 bases. The CDR3 DNA reads as TGTGCCATCAGTGACTACAGGGGTGGCGACTATGGCTACACCTTC. Protein product: CAISDYRGGDYGYTF.

A remark on this clone: The same CDR3 arises from other DNA sequences in this sample as well. The chain combines TRBV12-3 or TRBV12-4 with TRBJ1-1; weak D call: TRBD1 (5 bases). V lost 5 bases to trimming and J lost 3 bases, with 10 bases between them. CDR3 size: 13 residues. The CDR3 spells CASSRTGDTEAFF. DNA for the CDR3: TGTGCCAGCAGTCGTACAGGAGACACTGAAGCTTTCTTT.

The rearrangement uses TRBV19 and TRBJ1-5, with D possibly being TRBD1 (6 bases). V lost 11 bases, J lost 9 bases, and 20 bases lay in between. CDR1 is LNHDA and CDR2 is SQIVND in the germline V gene (reference sequence). The CDR3 totals 13 residues. The CDR3 DNA is TGTGCCCAACTAACAGGGCGGCAGGGGCCCCAGCATTTT. Translating gives CAQLTGRQGPQHF.

The rearrangement links TRBV7-9 to TRBJ2-5; D gene unclear. CDR1 and CDR2 (germline): SEHNR, FQNEAQ (reference sequence). The CDR3 has 10 residues. V lost 2 bases and J 6 bases, leaving 1 base between the germline ends. In DNA form, the CDR3 reads TGTGCCAGCAGCTTAAAGACCCAGTACTTC. Protein: CASSLKTQYF.

V is TRBV24-1 and J is TRBJ1-2, with 9 bases matching TRBD1. V lost 2 bases and J lost 0; bases outside the gene matches: 3. CDR1 and CDR2 (germline): KGHDR, SFDVKD. The CDR3 has 16 residues. CDR3 nucleotide sequence: TGTGCCACCAGTGATTCGGACAGGGGACCTAACTATGGCTACACCTTC. The encoded protein is CATSDSDRGPNYGYTF.

This chain links TRBV29-1 with TRBJ1-1; the D is unclear. The length of the CDR3 is 12 residues. CDR1 and CDR2 from the germline V gene are SQVTM and ANQGSEA. V shed 5 bases and J shed 3 bases, with 10 bases lying between them. The CDR3 protein is CSVSPGYTEAFF. DNA of the CDR3: TGCAGCGTTTCACCGGGATACACTGAAGCTTTCTTT.

The chain has TRBV11-2 and TRBJ1-4; D not certain. This CDR3 is built from 16 residues. Trimming removed 4 bases from V and 3 bases from J, with 15 bases in between. CDR1 is SGHAT and CDR2 is FQNNGV in the germline V gene. In DNA, the CDR3 is TGTGCCAGCAGCTCTTCCGATGGGCTAGCTAATGAAAAACTGTTTTTT. Translated: CASSSSDGLANEKLFF.

This chain joins TRBV4-3 and TRBJ1-4; D gene unclear. The CDR3 consists of 19 residues. V lost 2 bases and J 0 bases, leaving 19 bases between the germline ends. CDR1 is LGHNA and CDR2 is YSLEER in the germline V gene. The CDR3 bases are TGCGCCAGCAGCCAACCCCCGGCGGTGGCGGGTGCAACTAATGAAAAACTGTTTTTT. This codes for CASSQPPAVAGATNEKLFF.

V gene TRBV2 combines with J gene TRBJ1-2, with TRBD1 as a possible D gene (6 bases). Trimming stripped 5 bases from V and 1 base from J, with 8 bases between. The CDR3 spans 13 residues. Germline V gives CDR1 SNHLY, CDR2 FYNNEI. The CDR3 loop is CASSRDNNYGYTF. The CDR3 DNA reads TGTGCCAGCAGTCGGGACAATAACTATGGCTACACCTTC.

V is TRBV9 and J is TRBJ1-1; D is possibly TRBD1 (6 bases). Germline V gene data show CDR1 as SGDLS and CDR2 as YYNGEE. The V gene lost 4 bases and the J gene lost 7 bases, with 17 bases spanning the gap. The CDR3 is 14 amino acids. Here the CDR3 DNA reads TGTGCCAGCAGCCCACATCGGGGGGCCGTTGAAGCTTTCTTT. This encodes CASSPHRGAVEAFF. Full variable domain (rest looked up from reference TRBV9 and TRBJ1-1): DSGVTQTPKHLITATGQRVTLRCSPRSGDLSVYWYQQSLDQGLQFLIQYYNGEERAKGNILERFSAQQFPDLHSELNLSSLELGDSALYFCASSPHRGAVEAFFGQGTRLTVV.

The gene calls are TRBV12-3 or TRBV12-4 and TRBJ2-7, with 9 bases that match TRBD2. The CDR3 loop spans 11 amino acids. Trimming cost V 9 bases and J 6 bases; bases outside gene matches: 3. For the CDR3, the DNA is TGTGCCAGTCGAGCGGGGGGCGAGCAGTACTTC. This codes for CASRAGGEQYF.

J is TRBJ2-3 and V is TRBV27; D may be TRBD1 (5 bases). CDR1 and CDR2 from the germline V gene are MNHEY and SMNVEV (reference sequence). V was cut by 8 bases and J by 0 bases, with 12 bases left in between. The CDR3 is 14 amino acids. CDR3 in DNA: TGTGCCAGCGCCCAGGGTGGGAGCACAGATACGCAGTATTTT. Encoded protein: CASAQGGSTDTQYF.

The chain recombines TRBV2 with TRBJ2-6, with TRBD1 matching 10 bases. V lost 6 bases, J lost 3 bases, and 2 bases stayed unmatched. The CDR3 is 15 amino acids. CDR1 SNHLY and CDR2 FYNNEI come from the germline V gene. The CDR3 DNA follows: TGTGCCAGCAGCGGGACAGGGGTTGGGGCCAACGTCCTGACTTTC. This gives the protein CASSGTGVGANVLTF.

The genes are TRBV30 and TRBJ1-6; D might be TRBD1 (5 bases). Per germline, CDR1 GTSNPN and CDR2 SVGIG (reference sequence). The CDR3 is 16 residues long. The germline V and J ends were trimmed by 3 bases and 8 bases, with 20 bases remaining between them. The CDR3 DNA reads as TGTGCCTGGAGCTACAACCCTCCGGGACGGGATTCACCCCTCCACTTT. Protein product: CAWSYNPPGRDSPLHF.

The V gene is TRBV29-1, the J gene TRBJ2-7; TRBD1 is a possible D gene (5 bases). Germline CDR1 SQVTM, CDR2 ANQGSEA. The CDR3 loop spans 15 amino acids. Trimming removed 0 bases at V and 4 bases at J, with 16 bases between. This CDR3 reads CSVEDRAGRIYEQYF. CDR3 DNA: TGCAGCGTTGAAGATCGGGCAGGGCGGATATACGAGCAGTACTTC.

This clone was observed a handful of times. The chain combines TRBV6-1 with TRBJ2-7; D perhaps matches TRBD1 (6 bases). The CDR3 consists of 16 residues. Between the trimmed V and J ends, which lost 4 bases and 2 bases, there was a span of 18 bases. Germline loops: CDR1 MNHNS, CDR2 SASEGT. CDR3 DNA sequence: TGTGCCAGCAGTGTCGCAGGGGTTGATCTGGCCTACGAGCAGTACTTC. This encodes CASSVAGVDLAYEQYF.

This clone was observed a handful of times. The chain carries TRBV2 and TRBJ1-5, with D uncertain. The CDR3 has 15 amino acids. V lost 10 bases and J 3 bases, leaving 19 bases between the germline ends. The germline gives CDR1 SNHLY, CDR2 FYNNEI. CDR3 in DNA: TGTGCCACACAACCTGACTCAGTACACAATCAGCCCCAGCATTTT. Encoded protein: CATQPDSVHNQPQHF.

V and J are TRBV9 and TRBJ2-7, with 7 bases fitting TRBD1. Germline V gives CDR1 SGDLS, CDR2 YYNGEE. V was pared by 6 bases and J by 3 bases, with 12 bases of the junction left unmatched. The CDR3 is 15 residues long. The CDR3, as DNA: TGTGCCAGCACAGAGGGGGCAACTGGAGGCTACGAGCAGTACTTC. Protein sequence: CASTEGATGGYEQYF.